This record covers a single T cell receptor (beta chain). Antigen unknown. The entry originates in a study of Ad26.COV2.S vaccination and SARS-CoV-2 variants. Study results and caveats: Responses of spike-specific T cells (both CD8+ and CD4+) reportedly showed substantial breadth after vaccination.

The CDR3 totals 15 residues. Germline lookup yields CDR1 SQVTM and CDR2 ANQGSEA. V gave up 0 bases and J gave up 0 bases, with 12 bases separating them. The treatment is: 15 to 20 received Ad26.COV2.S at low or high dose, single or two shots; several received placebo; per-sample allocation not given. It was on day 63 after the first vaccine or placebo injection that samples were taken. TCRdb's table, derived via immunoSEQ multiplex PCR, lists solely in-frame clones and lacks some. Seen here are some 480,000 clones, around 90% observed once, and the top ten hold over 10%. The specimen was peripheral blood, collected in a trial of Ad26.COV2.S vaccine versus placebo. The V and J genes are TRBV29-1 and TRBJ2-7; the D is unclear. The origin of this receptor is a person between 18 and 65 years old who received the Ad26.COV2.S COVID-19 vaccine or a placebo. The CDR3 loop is CSVEEGWGSSYEQYF. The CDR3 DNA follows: TGCAGCGTTGAAGAGGGCTGGGGAAGCTCCTACGAGCAGTACTTC.